Given below is one TCR beta chain in context. The antigen remains unidentified. Assay: immunoSEQ multiplex PCR; the TCRdb copy retains only in-frame clones and omits some. The data contain about 76,000 clones, 85% to 95% of them singletons. This sample is drawn from a study of cytomegalovirus exposure and HLA in healthy donors. Overall study findings and caveats: Many donors shared some public TCRs, even though most TCR sequences were rare.

Germline V gene sequence: CDR1 SGDLS, CDR2 YYNGEE. The CDR3 length is 13 residues. V gave up 4 bases and J gave up 4 bases; unmatched junction bases: 3. Sequenced material: PBMCs. The genes are TRBV9 and TRBJ1-1; TRBD1 matches at 8 bases. The TCR was taken from a woman aged 18-35 years in good health and CMV-seronegative. CDR3 sequence reads: CASSPGQGTEAFF. The CDR3 DNA reads as TGTGCCAGCAGCCCTGGACAGGGCACTGAAGCTTTCTTT.